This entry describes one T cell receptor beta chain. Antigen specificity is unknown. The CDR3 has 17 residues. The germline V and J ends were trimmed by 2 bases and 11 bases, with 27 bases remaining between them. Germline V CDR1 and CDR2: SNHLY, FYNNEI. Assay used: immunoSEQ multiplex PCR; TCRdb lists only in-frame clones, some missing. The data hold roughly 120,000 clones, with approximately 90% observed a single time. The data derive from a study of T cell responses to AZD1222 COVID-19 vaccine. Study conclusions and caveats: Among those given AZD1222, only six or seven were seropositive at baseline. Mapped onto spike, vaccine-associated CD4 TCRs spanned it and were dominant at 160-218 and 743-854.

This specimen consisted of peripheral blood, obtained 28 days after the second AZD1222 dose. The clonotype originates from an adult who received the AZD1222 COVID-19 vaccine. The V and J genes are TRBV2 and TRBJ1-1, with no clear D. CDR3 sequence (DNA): TGTGCCAGCAGTGAACCACCTGGGCAGGCGAGTAGTAGTGGTGCTTTCTTT. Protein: CASSEPPGQASSSGAFF. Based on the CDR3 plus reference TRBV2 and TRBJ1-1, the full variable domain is EPEVTQTPSHQVTQMGQEVILRCVPISNHLYFYWYRQILGQKVEFLVSFYNNEISEKSEIFDDQFSVERPDGSNFTLKIRSTKLEDSAMYFCASSEPPGQASSSGAFFGQGTRLTVV.